A single sample gave rise to the 30 T cell receptor beta chains below, sequenced in a study of blood T cells in healthy people across ages. A J-beta primer mix and a sample-barcoded 5' primer were used in a second PCR of about 7 to 12 cycles. TCRdb called the 5' RACE reads again in MiXCR, with one record for every CDR3 protein. The sample holds 500,000 to 550,000 distinct CDR3 sequences, under 30% seen once. In addition, the sample was reused for a study of T cells of mothers and their children.

Sequencing was performed on blood. Receptor source: a boy under 18 in good health.

This clonotype was observed a few times. This chain joins TRBV4-1 and TRBJ2-7, with 8 bases aligning to TRBD2. The CDR3 runs to 15 residues. V trimming: 0 bases; J trimming: 4 bases; junction bases outside the gene matches: 5. Per the germline V gene, CDR1 is MGHRA and CDR2 is YSYEKL. CDR3: CASSQDTSGRYEQYF. The CDR3 coding sequence is TGCGCCAGCAGCCAAGATACCAGCGGGAGATACGAGCAGTACTTC.

Comments on this clonotype: One end of the junction is discordant with germline, which a read error may explain. The genes are TRBV27 and TRBJ1-2; TRBD1 might be the D (6 bases). Germline lookup yields CDR1 MNHEY and CDR2 SMNVEV (reference sequence). The length of the CDR3 is 15 residues. The CDR3 DNA follows: TGTGTCAGCAGTCCCGCCGGGGGGGGCGACTATGGCTACACCTTC. Its protein is CVSSPAGGGDYGYTF.

This clonotype was counted a few times. The rearrangement uses TRBV15 and TRBJ2-5; TRBD1 matches at 7 bases. Germline loops: CDR1 LNHNV, CDR2 YYDKDF (reference sequence). The ends lost 0 bases at V and 5 bases at J; junction bases unmatched: 12. The CDR3 is made up of 17 amino acids. The CDR3 DNA sequence: TGTGCCACCAGCAGAGAAGGGTCGGGACAGAGGATGGAGACCCAGTACTTC. Its translation: CATSREGSGQRMETQYF. Based on the CDR3 plus reference TRBV15 and TRBJ2-5, the full variable domain is DAMVIQNPRYQVTQFGKPVTLSCSQTLNHNVMYWYQQKSSQAPKLLFHYYDKDFNNEADTPDNFQSRRPNTSFCFLDIRSPGLGDTAMYLCATSREGSGQRMETQYFGPGTRLLVL.

This clonotype has a handful of counts. The chain carries TRBV6-5 and TRBJ2-2; 7 bases align to TRBD1. This CDR3 comprises 15 residues. V lost 6 bases, J lost 3 bases, and 7 bases stayed unmatched. Germline values: CDR1 MNHEY, CDR2 SVGAGI. The CDR3 loop reads CASRPRGSYTGELFF. The CDR3 bases are TGTGCCAGCAGACCCAGGGGGTCGTACACCGGGGAGCTGTTTTTT.

In its sample, this clonotype was seen many times. J is TRBJ2-5 and V is TRBV20-1; D remains unclear. The CDR3 loop spans 14 amino acids. Trimming cost V 1 base and J 5 bases, with 14 bases left between them. CDR1 and CDR2 from the germline V gene are DFQATT and SNEGSKA (reference sequence). The CDR3 DNA follows: TGCAGTGCTAGAGCCACCCGGGCCTACGAGACCCAGTACTTC. Its protein is CSARATRAYETQYF.

In its sample, this clonotype was seen once. V gene TRBV20-1 combines with J gene TRBJ1-1, with 8 bases matching TRBD1. This CDR3 has 17 residues. Germline assignment: CDR1 DFQATT and CDR2 SNEGSKA (reference sequence). Losses at the gene ends were 4 bases for V and 4 bases for J; bases not matched to a gene: 17. The CDR3 region has the DNA TGCAGTGCTACCCAAGCCGCGACAGGGGTAGAAGGCACTGAAGCTTTCTTT. It encodes CSATQAATGVEGTEAFF.

The rearrangement uses TRBV6-6 and TRBJ2-7, with 11 bases matching TRBD2. Germline loops: CDR1 MNHNY, CDR2 SVGAGI (reference sequence). The CDR3 is 14 amino acids. V gave up 4 bases and J gave up 7 bases; unmatched junction bases: 6. The chain's CDR3 is CASSWTSGPQEQYF. CDR3 DNA: TGTGCCAGCAGTTGGACTAGCGGGCCCCAAGAGCAGTACTTC.

The chain uses TRBV18 and TRBJ2-5; D remains ambiguous. In germline, CDR1 is KGHSH, CDR2 LQKENI. The V gene lost 0 bases and the J gene lost 2 bases, with 7 bases spanning the gap. CDR3 length: 14 amino acids. CDR3: CASSPPRLQETQYF. The CDR3, as DNA: TGTGCCAGCTCACCACCTAGGCTGCAAGAGACCCAGTACTTC.

The table lists this clonotype with a few counts. This chain connects TRBV9 to TRBJ2-4, with D perhaps matching TRBD2 (6 bases). V lost 0 bases to trimming and J lost 1 base, with 11 bases between them. CDR3 length: 16 residues. From germline, CDR1 is SGDLS and CDR2 YYNGEE. This CDR3 reads CASSVGPAGAKNIQYF. The DNA for the CDR3 is TGTGCCAGCAGCGTAGGCCCGGCGGGGGCCAAAAACATTCAGTACTTC.

This clonotype has only a few counts. The chain combines TRBV30 with TRBJ2-2; 10 bases map to TRBD2. Germline V gene lookup returns CDR1 GTSNPN and CDR2 SVGIG (reference sequence). CDR3 length: 19 amino acids. Losses at the gene ends were 0 bases for V and 1 base for J; bases not matched to a gene: 11. CDR3 DNA sequence: TGTGCCTGGAGTGTACAAGGGCTAGCGGGGGTCCGGAACACCGGGGAGCTGTTTTTT. Its translation is CAWSVQGLAGVRNTGELFF.

The rearrangement links TRBV14 to TRBJ1-3, with D tentatively TRBD1 (6 bases). CDR3 length: 18 residues. Per the germline V gene, CDR1 is SGHDN and CDR2 is FVKESK. The V end lost 0 bases, the J end lost 0 bases, and 15 bases lay between the germline ends. The CDR3 nucleotides are TGTGCCAGCAGCCAAGATACAGGGCGGATCGACTCTGGAAACACCATATATTTT. This codes for CASSQDTGRIDSGNTIYF.

V and J are TRBV7-9 and TRBJ2-5; 8 bases line up with TRBD2. The DNA end is more similar to TRBJ2-7, so the J call may be wrong. Germline lookup yields CDR1 SEHNR and CDR2 FQNEAQ (reference sequence). This CDR3 has 13 residues. In nucleotides, the CDR3 is TGTGCCACCACGCGGGGGGAGTACTACGAGCAGTACTTC. This encodes CATTRGEYYEQYF.

This sequence joins TRBV4-3 and TRBJ1-5, with D tentatively TRBD1 (5 bases). Trimming took 6 bases from V and 6 from J, leaving 18 bases between them. CDR3 length: 15 residues. CDR1 and CDR2 (germline): LGHNA, YSLEER. CDR3 residues: CASSRDVGGSQPQHF. The DNA for the CDR3 is TGCGCCAGCAGTCGAGACGTCGGGGGTAGTCAGCCCCAGCATTTT.

Regarding this clonotype: An end of the junction differs from the germline gene, which may be a read error. The rearrangement uses TRBV5-5 and TRBJ1-1; D not certain. Germline assignment: CDR1 SGHKS and CDR2 YYEKEE (reference sequence). The CDR3 is 14 residues long. The CDR3: CASSLENMNTEAFF. CDR3 sequence (DNA): TGCGCCAGCAGCTTGGAGAACATGAACACTGAAGCTTTCTTT.

V gene TRBV5-1 combines with J gene TRBJ2-2; 8 bases line up with TRBD2. Germline lookup yields CDR1 SGHRS and CDR2 YFSETQ. With 1 base clipped from V and 1 base from J, the junction kept 3 bases outside the gene matches. The CDR3 spans 16 residues. The CDR3 DNA sequence: TGCGCCAGCAGCTTGTCTCTAGCGGGGAACACCGGGGAGCTGTTTTTT. This encodes CASSLSLAGNTGELFF.

This clonotype was seen at least ten times. V and J are TRBV2 and TRBJ2-5, with TRBD2 identical over 7 bases. The DNA end is a closer match to TRBJ2-1, so the J assignment may be wrong. The CDR3 is made up of 13 amino acids. Per germline, CDR1 SNHLY and CDR2 FYNNEI. As DNA, the CDR3 is TGTGCCAGCAGTGGGGAGGGTTACAATGAGCAGTTCTTC. Translated, it gives CASSGEGYNEQFF.

In its sample, this clonotype was seen a few times. CDR3 DNA: TGTGCCAGCAGTCCGGCAAGCTACTCTGGAAACACCATATATTTT. As protein: CASSPASYSGNTIYF. The chain combines TRBV7-9 with TRBJ1-3; D remains ambiguous. CDR1 and CDR2 from the germline V gene are SEHNR and FQNEAQ (reference sequence). V dropped 6 bases and J dropped 0 bases, with 12 bases sitting between them. This CDR3 spans 15 amino acids.

A few counts support this clonotype. The rearrangement links TRBV4-3 to TRBJ1-6; 7 bases are shared with TRBD1. CDR1 and CDR2 from the germline V gene are LGHNA and YSLEER. This CDR3 is 14 amino acids long. Losses at the gene ends were 4 bases for V and 7 bases for J; bases not matched to a gene: 4. The CDR3 sequence is CASSPRQGNSPLHF. DNA of the CDR3: TGCGCCAGCAGCCCTCGACAGGGAAATTCACCCCTCCACTTT.

This clonotype was recorded a few times. This chain joins TRBV28 and TRBJ2-5, with D tentatively TRBD2 (5 bases). The better agreement between TRBJ2-7 and the DNA end casts doubt on the J call. CDR3 length equals 18 residues. Germline V CDR1 and CDR2: MDHEN, SYDVKM. For the CDR3, the DNA is TGTGCCAGCAGCCCCAGAGCCCAAATACTAACTAGCTCCTACGAGCAGTACTTC. It translates to CASSPRAQILTSSYEQYF.

The table lists this clonotype with a few counts. J is TRBJ1-2 and V is TRBV5-6, with no clear D. Germline V gene sequence: CDR1 SGHDT, CDR2 YYEEEE. This CDR3 has 13 amino acids. With 0 bases removed from V and 2 bases from J, the gap between germline ends came to 5 bases. The CDR3 region is CASSLVDNYGYTF. The CDR3 bases are TGTGCCAGCAGCTTGGTGGACAACTATGGCTACACCTTC.

On this clonotype itself: Being one base from a much bigger clone, this may be a read error. This sequence joins TRBV4-3 and TRBJ2-5; no reliable D call. The CDR3 runs to 12 residues. Germline assignment: CDR1 LGHNA and CDR2 YSLEER. This CDR3 reads CVSSQGSETQYF. The DNA for the CDR3 is TGCGTCAGCAGCCAAGGTTCAGAGACCCAGTACTTC.

The DNA for the CDR3 is TGTGCCAGCAGCTTACCCTACGTGGGGCAGAGTACGCAGTATTTT. This codes for CASSLPYVGQSTQYF. This chain connects TRBV7-9 to TRBJ2-3, with D tentatively TRBD1 (5 bases). CDR3 size: 15 residues. Trimming took off 2 bases at V and 8 bases at J, with 17 bases between the two ends. Per germline, CDR1 SEHNR and CDR2 FQNEAQ (reference sequence).

The chain links TRBV7-9 to TRBJ2-3, with 9 bases matching TRBD1. Trimming took 10 bases from V and 2 from J; bases not matched to a gene: 10. Per the germline V gene, CDR1 is SEHNR and CDR2 is FQNEAQ (reference sequence). There are 15 residues in the CDR3. The CDR3 nucleotides are TGTGCCATCACTTGGGGGACAGGGACCACAGATACGCAGTATTTT. Its translation is CAITWGTGTTDTQYF.

This clonotype has a handful of counts. The gene calls are TRBV7-2 and TRBJ2-3; TRBD2 aligns across 16 bases. Trimming at V came to 3 bases and at J to 5 bases, leaving 11 bases not matched to a gene. There are 19 residues in the CDR3. CDR1 SGHTA and CDR2 FQGNSA come from the germline V gene. CDR3 region: CASSFIGTSGRAPEDTQYF. CDR3 sequence (DNA): TGTGCCAGCAGCTTCATCGGGACTAGCGGGAGGGCCCCGGAAGATACGCAGTATTTT.

The chain combines TRBV20-1 with TRBJ2-3, with D maybe TRBD2 (5 bases). V lost 3 bases and J 0 bases, leaving 7 bases between the germline ends. The CDR3 extends over 13 amino acids. CDR1 is DFQATT, CDR2 SNEGSKA, per germline (reference sequence). The CDR3 DNA follows: TGCAGTGCTAGGTGGGAGAGCACAGATACGCAGTATTTT. It is translated as CSARWESTDTQYF.

The V gene is TRBV12-3 or TRBV12-4, the J gene TRBJ2-3; 7 nucleotides line up with TRBD1. V was clipped by 6 bases and J by 9 bases; unmatched bases: 6. The CDR3 length is 12 residues. The CDR3 loop reads CASSLGQATQYF. DNA for the CDR3: TGTGCCAGCAGCCTCGGACAGGCAACGCAGTATTTT.

This chain uses TRBV7-9 with TRBJ2-1; 9 bases line up with TRBD2. V gave up 5 bases and J gave up 2 bases; unmatched junction bases: 10. Germline CDR1 and CDR2: SEHNR and FQNEAQ (reference sequence). The CDR3 loop spans 17 amino acids. This CDR3 reads CASSGHRSSGAYNEQFF. The CDR3 nucleotides are TGTGCCAGCAGCGGCCACCGTTCTAGCGGGGCCTACAATGAGCAGTTCTTC.

V usage is TRBV20-1 and J usage is TRBJ2-1; the D gene could be TRBD1 or TRBD2 (5 bases each). The CDR3 is 12 amino acids. V lost 1 base, J lost 8 bases, and 9 bases lay in between. Germline V gene sequence: CDR1 DFQATT, CDR2 SNEGSKA (reference sequence). The DNA of the CDR3 is TGCAGTGCTAGAGGGGACCCACATGAGCAGTTCTTC. It is translated as CSARGDPHEQFF.

A word on this clonotype: A read error is possible here, since a much larger clone lies one base away. V gene TRBV5-5 combines with J gene TRBJ2-1; D tentatively fits TRBD1 or TRBD2 (5 bases each). Germline CDR1 SGHKS, CDR2 YYEKEE (reference sequence). V lost 5 bases and J lost 5, with 20 bases in between. The CDR3 is 16 amino acids. The CDR3 DNA reads TGTGCCAGCAGTTCAGGGACCAGCACATCCCACAATGAGCAGTTCTTC. Protein product: CASSSGTSTSHNEQFF.

Regarding this clonotype: A much more abundant neighbour one base away suggests this may be a read error. The chain has TRBV5-1 and TRBJ2-1; D uncertain. Trimming took 1 base from V and 6 from J, leaving 8 bases between them. From germline, CDR1 is SGHRS and CDR2 YFSETQ. This CDR3 has 13 residues. CDR3 sequence (DNA): TGCGCCAGCAGCTTGTCCCCCTGCAATGAGCAGTTCTTC. As protein: CASSLSPCNEQFF.